Included here is one T cell receptor beta chain sequence, with context. Other DNA sequences in the same sample also yield this CDR3. A CD45RA+ naive subset and a CD45RA-negative memory subset were split from CD4+ cells. The repertoire was sequenced with immunoSEQ multiplex PCR; TCRdb's copy has only in-frame clones and lacks some. In the table there are more than 2 million clones, around 95% of which are singletons. The data were taken from a study of shared clonotypes between healthy human individuals. This CDR3 has 12 residues. Germline CDR1 is KGHSH and CDR2 is LQKENI. V shed 4 bases and J shed 1 base, with 4 bases lying between them.

This clonotype was obtained from a man aged 18 to 35 in good health. The gene calls are TRBV18 and TRBJ1-2, with unresolved D. Sample: naive CD4+ T cells sorted from blood. This sample's subset: CD45RA+ positively selected. CDR3 DNA: TGTGCCAGCTCACAGGGTAACTATGGCTACACCTTC. Residues: CASSQGNYGYTF.